The present entry profiles one TCR beta chain with its context. What it binds is not known. This sample also contains other DNA sequences that code for the same CDR3. The CDR3 loop spans 13 amino acids. Germline V lookup: CDR1 LNHDA, CDR2 SQIVND (reference sequence). The V gene lost 3 bases and the J gene lost 1 base, with 6 bases spanning the gap. PCR amplification relied on 60 Vbeta primers (plus 13 Jbeta primers). Only in-frame clones appear in the TCRdb table, and some are missing; sequencing was by immunoSEQ multiplex PCR. Among 100,000 to 150,000 clones, about three quarters were seen once, and the ten largest hold over 2%. These data are taken from a study of cytomegalovirus exposure and HLA in healthy donors. The overall study: Tens of millions of unique TCRs from HLA-typed donors were held in an early data release. Genetic ancestry analysis placed over 65% of the 350 to 500 donors that were genotyped in the Caucasian-associated cluster.

Findings of the study overall: The study listed some 160 cytomegalovirus-associated TCR beta chains. The study dropped some indistinguishable V segments, TRBV6-2 and TRBV6-3 among them.

V usage is TRBV19 and J usage is TRBJ1-1; no clear D. The receptor comes from a woman aged 55 to 70 in good health and CMV-seropositive. Specimen: PBMCs. The CDR3 sequence is CASSMYRNTEAFF. The CDR3 nucleotides read TGTGCCAGTAGTATGTATCGGAACACTGAAGCTTTCTTT.